The next 2 T cell receptor beta chains were all read from a single sample in a study of PD-1 blockade in classical Hodgkin lymphoma. TCRdb keeps only in-frame clones here, not all; method: immunoSEQ multiplex PCR. This repertoire shows some 96,000 clones, about four fifths found once; its top ten account for 16%. Relapse was seen in all patients after autologous stem cell transplantation, and brentuximab vedotin exposure was variable. Specimen: peripheral blood mononuclear cells (PBMCs), collected before the second cycle of nivolumab. The receptors shown here come from a human donor with classical Hodgkin lymphoma.

The chain links TRBV28 to TRBJ1-1; D gene unclear. The CDR3 is 12 amino acids. Germline V gene sequence: CDR1 MDHEN, CDR2 SYDVKM. The V end was cut by 3 bases, the J end by 7 bases, with 9 bases between. The CDR3 region has the DNA TGTGCCAGCAGTTTGGCCTTGGGTGAAGCTTTCTTT. As protein: CASSLALGEAFF.

V gene TRBV28 combines with J gene TRBJ2-2, with TRBD1 identical over 7 bases. V was clipped by 5 bases and J by 4 bases; unmatched bases: 4. The germline gives CDR1 MDHEN, CDR2 SYDVKM. CDR3 length: 14 amino acids. The CDR3 is CASSQQGITGELFF. CDR3 nucleotides: TGTGCCAGCAGTCAACAGGGGATCACCGGGGAGCTGTTTTTT.